One sample yielded the 10 T cell receptor beta chains listed below, sequenced in a study of neurological immune-mediated disorders (dated by TCRdb to about 2019). What the time point label conveys for this sample: longitudinal time-point 1 (baseline). The protocol used for the library was 5' RACE. These reads were obtained on an Illumina HiSeq 2500. TCRdb reprocessed the public reads (quality trimming at Q25 with fastp, clone calling with MiXCR) and kept in-frame beta chains. One record per CDR3 amino acid sequence lists the most common genes and DNA. The sample yields 40,000 or so distinct CDR3 sequences; under 4% were counted once. The ten largest clones take up about 8% of the sample. The sample was PBMCs. These TCRs come from a woman aged 60-75 years with multiple sclerosis.

With regard to this clonotype: Germline and junction disagree at one end, which may indicate a read error. The chain has TRBV7-8 and TRBJ1-3, with a possible D match to TRBD1 (5 bases). The CDR3 length is 18 residues. The germline V gene has CDR1 SGHVS and CDR2 FQNEAQ. The CDR3 region is CASSRGTVQRYSGKTIYF. The CDR3 DNA reads as TGTGCCAGCAGCCGGGGGACGGTGCAGCGCTACTCTGGAAAAACCATATATTTT.

At least ten counts were recorded for this clonotype. The CDR3 sequence is CASSLGGDQETQYF. The CDR3 DNA follows: TGCGCCAGCAGCTTGGGAGGAGACCAAGAGACCCAGTACTTC. J is TRBJ2-5 and V is TRBV5-1; D is unresolved. This CDR3 has 14 residues. Trimming cost V 0 bases and J 0 bases, with 6 bases left between them. Germline CDR1 SGHRS, CDR2 YFSETQ.

This clonotype was counted at least ten times. The chain recombines TRBV19 with TRBJ1-1; 8 bases map to TRBD1. CDR1 and CDR2 (germline): LNHDA, SQIVND (reference sequence). J gave up 7 bases and V 7 bases, and 5 bases lay outside the gene matches. There are 12 residues in the CDR3. The CDR3 is CASTRQGNEAFF. The DNA of the CDR3 is TGTGCCAGTACCAGACAGGGGAATGAAGCTTTCTTT.

This clonotype was detected many times. The chain links TRBV5-6 to TRBJ2-3; D gene unclear. Germline-derived CDR1 and CDR2 are SGHDT and YYEEEE. The V gene lost 0 bases and the J gene lost 2 bases, with 7 bases spanning the gap. CDR3 length: 14 residues. The CDR3 DNA sequence: TGTGCCAGCAGCTTGGAGGTGACCACAGATACGCAGTATTTT. This sequence encodes CASSLEVTTDTQYF.

This clonotype was found many times. The chain carries TRBV20-1 and TRBJ1-2; TRBD1 aligns across 7 bases. The CDR3 runs 15 residues. Germline V gives CDR1 DFQATT, CDR2 SNEGSKA (reference sequence). V lost 2 bases to trimming and J lost 6 bases; unmatched junction nucleotides: 12. The CDR3 is CSARHQRGQGDGYTF. DNA for the CDR3: TGCAGTGCTAGACACCAAAGGGGCCAGGGGGATGGCTACACCTTC.

This clonotype was seen many times. Here the CDR3 reads CASSRLDGTGGEQYF. The CDR3 coding sequence is TGCGCCAGCAGCCGCCTGGACGGGACAGGGGGCGAGCAGTACTTC. The chain has TRBV5-1 and TRBJ2-7; 11 bases map to TRBD1. Germline V gene data show CDR1 as SGHRS and CDR2 as YFSETQ. CDR3 length equals 15 residues. V lost 4 bases, J lost 6 bases, and 9 bases stayed unmatched.

This clonotype was seen ten or more times. The rearrangement links TRBV20-1 to TRBJ2-5; TRBD2 agrees at 7 bases. Per germline, CDR1 DFQATT and CDR2 SNEGSKA (reference sequence). This CDR3 is built from 15 residues. V lost 3 bases, J lost 2 bases, and 9 bases stayed unmatched. CDR3 loop: CSASPWTRDQETQYF. The CDR3 bases are TGCAGTGCTAGCCCTTGGACTAGAGATCAAGAGACCCAGTACTTC.

This clonotype showed up many times. The rearrangement joins TRBV27 to TRBJ2-2; the D is unclear. The germline CDR1 and CDR2 sequences are MNHEY and SMNVEV (reference sequence). The CDR3 has 16 residues. Trimming pared 5 bases from V and 4 bases from J, leaving 17 bases between. The CDR3 bases are TGTGCCAGCAGTAACTCTCTTGGGTTTCGCACCGGGGAGCTGTTTTTT. Amino acids: CASSNSLGFRTGELFF.

At least ten counts were recorded for this clonotype. This sequence joins TRBV29-1 and TRBJ2-7; D not resolved. Germline V lookup: CDR1 SQVTM, CDR2 ANQGSEA. Trimming left V 6 bases short and J 2 bases short, with 11 bases between. The CDR3 is 12 amino acids. This chain's CDR3 is CSVADGTYEQYF. In DNA, the CDR3 is TGCAGCGTAGCCGACGGTACCTACGAGCAGTACTTC.

This clonotype is labeled as medium-sized. This sequence joins TRBV7-9 and TRBJ2-5; D is unclear. Germline lookup yields CDR1 SEHNR and CDR2 FQNEAQ (reference sequence). Deletions cut 4 bases from V and 5 bases from J, with 17 bases between. The CDR3 length is 15 residues. The CDR3 loop is CASSSTVGRSETQYF. CDR3 nucleotides: TGTGCCAGCAGCTCCACTGTCGGACGGTCGGAGACCCAGTACTTC. Full variable domain (rest looked up from reference TRBV7-9 and TRBJ2-5): DTGVSQNPRHKITKRGQNVTFRCDPISEHNRLYWYRQTLGQGPEFLTYFQNEAQLEKSRLLSDRFSAERPKGSFSTLEIQRTEQGDSAMYLCASSSTVGRSETQYFGPGTRLLVL.